The 23 T cell receptor beta chains given below trace back to one sample, sequenced in a study of beta chain features in type 1 diabetes. Study observations and caveats: TCRB CDR3s from Type 1 diabetes patients were moderately but significantly shorter in all four CD4+ subsets.

Their target antigens are unknown. The whole isolated RNA underwent reverse transcription, so sequencing captured expressed TCRB transcripts. The assay was immunoSEQ multiplex PCR, and TCRdb's table has in-frame clones only and misses some. This table has some 15,000 clones, around three quarters appearing once. The specimen sequenced was Tregs from blood. The receptors originated from a young man with type 1 diabetes.

This clone was counted a few times. This chain uses TRBV6-1 with TRBJ1-2; 8 nucleotides match TRBD1. Per germline, CDR1 MNHNS and CDR2 SASEGT. The V gene end was trimmed by 7 bases and the J gene end by 9 bases; junction bases not matched to a gene: 7. This CDR3 comprises 12 residues. The CDR3 DNA follows: TGTGCCAGCAATCAAGGACAGGGAAGCTACACCTTC. This encodes CASNQGQGSYTF.

The chain recombines TRBV7-9 with TRBJ1-2, with D possibly TRBD1 on 6 matching bases. The germline V gene encodes CDR1 SEHNR and CDR2 FQNEAQ (reference sequence). This CDR3 has 13 amino acids. The V end lost 3 bases, the J end lost 6 bases, and 11 bases lay between the germline ends. The CDR3 loop is CASSLAQGNGYTF. In DNA form, the CDR3 reads TGTGCCAGCAGCTTGGCTCAGGGGAATGGCTACACCTTC.

The V and J genes are TRBV6-1 and TRBJ2-2, with 8 positions matching TRBD1. CDR1 MNHNS and CDR2 SASEGT come from the germline V gene. The CDR3 is made up of 14 amino acids. J gave up 3 bases and V 6 bases, and 3 bases lay outside the gene matches. CDR3 amino acids: CASRQDRDTGELFF. CDR3 coding DNA: TGTGCCAGCAGACAGGACAGGGACACCGGGGAGCTGTTTTTT.

V gene TRBV6-1 combines with J gene TRBJ1-2; tentatively, D is TRBD1 (5 bases). The CDR3 is 14 residues long. Trimming removed 1 base at V and 7 bases at J, with 13 bases between. The germline gives CDR1 MNHNS, CDR2 SASEGT. The CDR3 coding sequence is TGTGCCAGCAGTGAAGAGGCAGGGCCGTTTGGCTACACCTTC. Its translation is CASSEEAGPFGYTF.

V is TRBV7-9 and J is TRBJ1-1; the D gene is possibly TRBD1 (5 bases). V lost 5 bases and J 1 base, leaving 20 bases between the germline ends. The CDR3 runs 17 residues. CDR1 SEHNR and CDR2 FQNEAQ come from the germline V gene (reference sequence). CDR3 sequence reads: CASSRRTSGLRNTEAFF. The CDR3 DNA sequence: TGTGCCAGCAGCCGAAGAACGTCAGGGTTGAGGAACACTGAAGCTTTCTTT.

V gene TRBV11-2 combines with J gene TRBJ2-7; TRBD2 is a possible D gene (7 bases). Trimming pared 1 base from V and 2 bases from J, leaving 12 bases between. The CDR3 length is 15 residues. Germline-derived CDR1 and CDR2 are SGHAT and FQNNGV. This chain's CDR3 is CASSLGGGLTYEQYF. For the CDR3, the DNA is TGTGCCAGCAGCTTAGGGGGGGGGCTAACCTACGAGCAGTACTTC.

The rearrangement links TRBV7-9 to TRBJ2-4, with a tentative D call TRBD1 (5 bases). The CDR3 totals 17 residues. Germline V gives CDR1 SEHNR, CDR2 FQNEAQ (reference sequence). V was shortened by 0 bases and J by 8 bases, with 20 bases between the two germline ends. The CDR3 DNA reads TGTGCCAGCAGCTTAGCGCTAAAAGGGGAAGCGTCGGACATTCAGTACTTC. It translates to CASSLALKGEASDIQYF.

The chain joins TRBV5-1 to TRBJ1-2; D is undetermined. The V end was cut by 1 base, the J end by 2 bases, with 6 bases between. The length of the CDR3 is 13 residues. Germline CDR1 SGHRS, CDR2 YFSETQ. The CDR3 DNA is TGCGCCAGCAGCTTGACAGACAACTATGGCTACACCTTC. Its protein is CASSLTDNYGYTF.

The V call is TRBV29-1, the J call TRBJ2-4; TRBD1 agrees at 7 bases. The CDR3 covers 17 residues. Germline assignment: CDR1 SQVTM and CDR2 ANQGSEA. V lost 1 base and J lost 0; bases outside the gene matches: 9. DNA for the CDR3: TGCAGCGTTGAAGGGGGCCGGGACAGCCTAGCCAAAAACATTCAGTACTTC. As protein: CSVEGGRDSLAKNIQYF. The whole variable domain, filled in from reference TRBV29-1 and TRBJ2-4, reads SAVISQKPSRDICQRGTSLTIQCQVDSQVTMMFWYRQQPGQSLTLIATANQGSEATYESGFVIDKFPISRPNLTFSTLTVSNMSPEDSSIYLCSVEGGRDSLAKNIQYFGAGTRLSVL.

CDR3 DNA sequence: TGCGCCAGCAGCCCGTACGGCAATGAGCAGTTCTTC. Translated: CASSPYGNEQFF. The chain is built from TRBV5-1 and TRBJ2-1, with unresolved D. This CDR3 has 12 amino acids. Per the germline V gene, CDR1 is SGHRS and CDR2 is YFSETQ. V was clipped by 4 bases and J by 6 bases, with 8 bases between them.

The chain carries TRBV5-4 and TRBJ2-1; 7 nucleotides match TRBD2. Germline loops: CDR1 SGHNT, CDR2 YYREEE (reference sequence). V shed 2 bases and J 1 base; nucleotides not matched to a gene: 6. This CDR3 is built from 16 residues. CDR3 sequence (DNA): TGTGCCAGCAGCTTAGGCGGGGGAGTATCCTACAATGAGCAGTTCTTC. Translating gives CASSLGGGVSYNEQFF.

The J gene is TRBJ1-2, the V gene TRBV2, with D possibly TRBD1 on 6 matching bases. V was shortened by 0 bases and J by 4 bases, with 6 bases between the two germline ends. CDR3 size: 13 residues. From germline, CDR1 is SNHLY and CDR2 FYNNEI. This chain's CDR3 is CASSEAGGYGYTF. CDR3 nucleotide sequence: TGTGCCAGCAGTGAAGCAGGGGGCTATGGCTACACCTTC.

The chain recombines TRBV7-2 with TRBJ1-1; 8 nucleotides align to TRBD1. Germline values: CDR1 SGHTA, CDR2 FQGNSA. This CDR3 is built from 15 residues. The J segment lost 5 bases and the V segment lost 4 bases, leaving 9 bases of the junction unmatched. For the CDR3, the DNA is TGTGCCAGCAGCTGGAGAACAGGGGGGGAGACTGAAGCTTTCTTT. This codes for CASSWRTGGETEAFF.

This clone showed up just a few times. This chain links TRBV5-1 with TRBJ2-1; 7 positions agree with TRBD1. V gave up 2 bases and J gave up 6 bases; unmatched junction bases: 8. Germline V gene lookup returns CDR1 SGHRS and CDR2 YFSETQ. The CDR3 covers 15 residues. This CDR3 is CASSFRLPGGNEQFF. In DNA, the CDR3 is TGCGCCAGCAGCTTCAGACTACCAGGGGGCAATGAGCAGTTCTTC.

The J gene is TRBJ2-1, the V gene TRBV5-1, with TRBD2 identical over 8 bases. Germline-derived CDR1 and CDR2 are SGHRS and YFSETQ. The CDR3 is made up of 15 amino acids. Trimming removed 4 bases from V and 6 bases from J; junction bases left unmatched: 9. The CDR3 coding sequence is TGCGCCAGCAGCCAATCGACTAGCGCCTTCAATGAGCAGTTCTTC. It specifies CASSQSTSAFNEQFF.

The chain combines TRBV15 with TRBJ2-1; TRBD1 aligns across 8 bases. With V trimmed by 0 bases and J by 6 bases, 7 bases remained unmatched. CDR1 and CDR2 (germline): LNHNV, YYDKDF (reference sequence). The CDR3 loop spans 16 amino acids. Here the CDR3 DNA reads TGTGCCACCAGCAGAGATGGACAGGGAGCTACCAATGAGCAGTTCTTC. This translates into CATSRDGQGATNEQFF.

The chain joins TRBV5-6 to TRBJ2-5; D is perhaps TRBD1 (7 bases). The CDR3 is made up of 17 amino acids. Deletions cut 6 bases from V and 0 bases from J, with 21 bases between. Germline assignment: CDR1 SGHDT and CDR2 YYEEEE. The CDR3 loop reads CASTSGPGGPYQETQYF. The CDR3 DNA reads as TGTGCCAGCACTTCGGGTCCAGGGGGGCCCTACCAAGAGACCCAGTACTTC. Full variable domain (rest looked up from reference TRBV5-6 and TRBJ2-5): DAGVTQSPTHLIKTRGQQVTLRCSPKSGHDTVSWYQQALGQGPQFIFQYYEEEERQRGNFPDRFSGHQFPNYSSELNVNALLLGDSALYLCASTSGPGGPYQETQYFGPGTRLLVL.

This clone was seen a handful of times. This chain joins TRBV6-1 and TRBJ2-7; maybe TRBD2 (6 bases). V was clipped by 5 bases and J by 3 bases, with 17 bases between them. The CDR3 spans 15 residues. Germline-derived CDR1 and CDR2 are MNHNS and SASEGT. The CDR3 DNA reads TGTGCCAGCAGTCCACGGGGCGGGAACGTCTACGAGCAGTACTTC. It is translated as CASSPRGGNVYEQYF.

In its sample, this clone was seen a few times. This chain links TRBV5-4 with TRBJ1-2, with D hard to call. Between the trimmed V and J ends, which lost 4 bases and 4 bases, there was a span of 14 bases. Germline lookup yields CDR1 SGHNT and CDR2 YYREEE (reference sequence). The CDR3 is 14 residues long. The CDR3 bases are TGTGCCAGCAGCCGAGAGACCCGCGGCTATGGCTACACCTTC. Protein product: CASSRETRGYGYTF.

The rearrangement uses TRBV19 and TRBJ1-1; D is unclear. The germline V gene has CDR1 LNHDA and CDR2 SQIVND (reference sequence). V lost 2 bases and J lost 1, with 8 bases in between. This CDR3 spans 14 amino acids. The CDR3 nucleotides read TGTGCCAGTAGTATAAGAGTTCAGAACACTGAAGCTTTCTTT. As protein: CASSIRVQNTEAFF.

The genes are TRBV10-2 and TRBJ1-1; D is undetermined. Germline-derived CDR1 and CDR2 are WSHSY and SAAADI. The CDR3 totals 11 residues. V gave up 4 bases and J gave up 5 bases, with 5 bases separating them. CDR3 nucleotides: TGCGCCAGCAGTGCTGTTACTGAAGCTTTCTTT. This encodes CASSAVTEAFF.

The chain's CDR3 is CASSLRRGTRGGELFF. Here the CDR3 DNA reads TGTGCCAGCAGCTTAAGGCGGGGTACTCGAGGCGGGGAGCTGTTTTTT. V is TRBV7-9 and J is TRBJ2-2; D is perhaps TRBD2 (6 bases). This CDR3 has 16 amino acids. Germline lookup yields CDR1 SEHNR and CDR2 FQNEAQ (reference sequence). The V gene lost 2 bases and the J gene lost 7 bases, with 17 bases spanning the gap.

This clone was picked up a small number of times. The V gene is TRBV5-1, the J gene TRBJ2-3; 11 bases are shared with TRBD1. The V segment lost 0 bases and the J segment 4 bases; nucleotides outside the gene matches: 13. The CDR3 spans 19 residues. CDR1 and CDR2 (germline): SGHRS, YFSETQ. CDR3 DNA sequence: TGCGCCAGCAGCTTGGGGACAGGGGGCGAGGCGACCCTGGCAGATACGCAGTATTTT. It is translated as CASSLGTGGEATLADTQYF.